A selection of T cell receptor beta chains follows, all from one sample in a study of identical twins. MiXCR was run by TCRdb on the 5' RACE reads, yielding one entry per CDR3 protein. The sample has over 200,000 distinct CDR3 sequences, about a tenth seen once. The specimen sequenced was memory (CD45RO+) T cells sorted from blood. The receptor set was obtained from a woman between 18 and 29 years old in good health. Both conserved end residues are part of each CDR3. A D gene is named only where the DNA matches it firmly. Rows give clone size only sometimes, using once, few, many, or a class for an expanded clone.

v_gene,abundance,d_gene,j_gene,CDR3aa,CDR3nt
TRBV9,many,TRBD1,TRBJ2-2,CASSATGGTGELFF,TGTGCCAGCAGTGCGACAGGGGGCACCGGGGAGCTGTTTTTT
TRBV2,.,TRBD1,TRBJ2-5,CASSYAGTAVF,TGTGCCAGCAGCTACGCCGGGACAGCCGTCTTC
TRBV2,many,.,TRBJ2-1,CAGTGLVNEQFF,TGTGCCGGAACGGGGTTGGTGAATGAGCAGTTCTTC
TRBV18,.,TRBD1,TRBJ2-3,CASSPETGSSTDTQYF,TGTGCCAGCTCACCCGAGACAGGGAGTTCCACAGATACGCAGTATTTT
TRBV20-1,.,TRBD2,TRBJ2-3,CSARPGGGGASTDTQYF,TGCAGTGCTAGACCTGGAGGCGGGGGGGCTAGCACAGATACGCAGTATTTT
TRBV29-1,few,.,TRBJ2-3,CSSMILASTDTQYF,TGCAGCTCTATGATCCTAGCGAGCACAGATACGCAGTATTTT
TRBV3-1,many,.,TRBJ2-1,CASSLSGAGPVQQFF,TGTGCCAGCAGCCTTAGCGGCGCAGGTCCCGTACAGCAGTTCTTC
TRBV20-1,.,.,TRBJ2-1,CSARALSYNEQFF,TGCAGTGCTAGGGCCCTCTCCTACAATGAGCAGTTCTTC
TRBV29-1,few,.,TRBJ2-2,CSVEGSYTGELFF,TGCAGCGTTGAGGGCAGTTACACCGGGGAGCTGTTTTTT
TRBV30,.,TRBD2,TRBJ2-1,CAWSASGLAGYEQFF,TGTGCCTGGAGTGCTTCTGGACTAGCGGGATACGAGCAGTTCTTC
TRBV20-1,few,.,TRBJ2-7,CSALKDGPYEQYF,TGCAGTGCCCTAAAAGACGGGCCCTACGAGCAGTACTTC
TRBV7-2,many,.,TRBJ1-5,CASSLRGQPQHF,TGTGCCAGCAGCTTACGAGGTCAGCCCCAGCATTTT
TRBV9,.,.,TRBJ1-1,CASSVFSNTEAFF,TGTGCCAGCAGCGTTTTTTCGAACACTGAAGCTTTCTTT
TRBV7-8,few,TRBD2,TRBJ2-3,CASSLARRLAGRTDTQYF,TGTGCCAGCAGCTTAGCGCGGAGACTAGCGGGGCGCACAGATACGCAGTATTTT
TRBV12-3/TRBV12-4,few,.,TRBJ1-2,CASSPGGAARVSGYTF,TGTGCCAGCAGCCCAGGTGGGGCAGCAAGGGTATCTGGCTACACCTTC
TRBV12-3/TRBV12-4,many,.,TRBJ1-1,CASNRAGTEAFF,TGTGCCAGCAACAGGGCGGGCACTGAAGCTTTCTTT
TRBV14,few,.,TRBJ2-6,CASSPTPGANVLTF,TGTGCCAGCAGCCCTACGCCTGGGGCCAACGTCCTGACTTTC
TRBV6-1,.,.,TRBJ2-6,CASSQLGGANVLTF,TGTGCCAGCAGCCAGTTGGGTGGGGCCAACGTCCTGACTTTC
TRBV18,.,.,TRBJ2-1,CASSPKFSVESDEQFF,TGTGCCAGCTCACCAAAGTTTAGCGTCGAATCGGATGAGCAGTTCTTC
TRBV3-1,.,TRBD1,TRBJ2-7,CASSPHPGRGLSYEQYF,TGTGCCAGCAGTCCTCATCCTGGCAGGGGGCTTTCCTACGAGCAGTACTTC
TRBV12-3/TRBV12-4,few,TRBD2,TRBJ2-1,CASGTSGGATYNEQFF,TGTGCCAGCGGGACTAGCGGGGGGGCAACTTACAATGAGCAGTTCTTC
TRBV6-1,.,.,TRBJ2-7,CASNERTDYEQYF,TGTGCCAGCAACGAACGGACAGACTACGAGCAGTACTTC
TRBV20-1,.,.,TRBJ2-5,CSASSLPETQYF,TGCAGTGCTAGTTCGCTGCCAGAGACCCAGTACTTC
TRBV2,many,.,TRBJ2-6,CASRMRGGSGANVLTF,TGTGCCAGCAGAATGAGGGGGGGCTCTGGGGCCAACGTCCTGACTTTC
TRBV5-4,few,TRBD2,TRBJ2-3,CASSLFWGGELGRFTDTQYF,TGTGCCAGCAGCTTGTTCTGGGGGGGAGAACTTGGCAGGTTCACAGATACGCAGTATTTT
TRBV12-3/TRBV12-4,few,TRBD1,TRBJ1-2,CASSPRQGFGYTF,TGTGCCAGCAGCCCCCGACAGGGCTTCGGCTACACCTTC